A single sample gave rise to the 23 T cell receptor beta chains below, sequenced in a study of T cells expressing NK-cell markers. With the 5' RACE reads reprocessed, TCRdb shows one record per CDR3 protein and no DNA. This sample's clone table lists roughly 430,000 distinct CDR3 sequences. Sequenced input: blood T cells: a sorted CD56 or NKG2C T cell subset, CD4+ or CD8+ T cells, or bulk PBMC T cells (not recorded which). The receptors originated from a woman between 18 and 75 years old in good health.

The V call is TRBV7-9, the J call TRBJ1-4; TCRdb's D call of TRBD1 is untestable without DNA. The CDR3 contains 15 residues. Germline V gene sequence: CDR1 SEHNR, CDR2 FQNEAQ (reference sequence). The chain's CDR3 is CASSSSGQGPEKLFF.

The chain recombines TRBV3-1 with TRBJ2-2; TCRdb indicates TRBD1, and absent DNA this call remains unverified. The CDR3 loop spans 16 amino acids. Per germline, CDR1 LGHDT and CDR2 YNNKEL (reference sequence). CDR3 in amino acids: CASSQDSKGGTGELFF.

The J gene is TRBJ2-5, the V gene TRBV11-2; TCRdb's D gene call, TRBD1, goes unchecked for lack of DNA. Germline V gene lookup returns CDR1 SGHAT and CDR2 FQNNGV. This CDR3 has 16 residues. The CDR3 sequence: CASSLAAGTAQETQYF.

The chain combines TRBV5-1 with TRBJ2-1. There are 15 residues in the CDR3. Germline V CDR1 and CDR2: SGHRS, YFSETQ. The CDR3 region is CASSSYQSSYNEQFF.

This chain links TRBV7-2 with TRBJ2-1; there is no DNA to check the TCRdb D call of TRBD1. Germline V gives CDR1 SGHTA, CDR2 FQGNSA. The CDR3 has 15 amino acids. The CDR3 spells CASSTRQGARNEQFF.

The V call is TRBV6-6, the J call TRBJ2-3. The CDR3 totals 11 residues. The germline gives CDR1 MNHNY, CDR2 SVGAGI (reference sequence). CDR3 in amino acids: CASGLTDTQYF.

The V call is TRBV4-2, the J call TRBJ1-2; as DNA is missing, the TRBD1 call by TCRdb cannot be tested. The V gene's germline CDR1 is LGHNA and CDR2 YNFKEQ. This CDR3 region has 19 residues. Here the CDR3 reads CASSPRVDSSDSINYGYTF.

V usage is TRBV7-2 and J usage is TRBJ2-1. The CDR3 runs to 15 residues. Germline values: CDR1 SGHTA, CDR2 FQGNSA. The CDR3 region is CASSLDYSSYNEQFF.

V gene TRBV27 combines with J gene TRBJ2-7; TCRdb outputs TRBD1, but without DNA this stays unchecked. From germline, CDR1 is MNHEY and CDR2 SMNVEV (reference sequence). The CDR3 extends over 14 amino acids. CDR3 sequence: CASSYQGWNYEQYF.

The rearrangement joins TRBV30 to TRBJ2-5; with no DNA, the TCRdb D assignment of TRBD2 cannot be verified. This CDR3 is built from 13 residues. From germline, CDR1 is GTSNPN and CDR2 SVGIG (reference sequence). The CDR3 region is CARSISGQETQYF.

The chain carries TRBV20-1 and TRBJ2-6. From germline, CDR1 is DFQATT and CDR2 SNEGSKA (reference sequence). The CDR3 is 15 residues long. CDR3: CSAQDTSAGANVLTF.

The rearrangement joins TRBV10-3 to TRBJ1-2; the TRBD1 assignment by TCRdb is unverifiable without DNA. Per germline, CDR1 ENHRY and CDR2 SYGVKD. CDR3 length: 14 residues. CDR3 loop: CAISAETGDYGYTF.

The J gene is TRBJ2-2, the V gene TRBV9; the D call from TCRdb, TRBD2, cannot be confirmed without DNA. CDR3 length: 18 residues. CDR1 is SGDLS, CDR2 YYNGEE, per germline. The CDR3 spells CASSVGSSGVANTGELFF.

J is TRBJ2-5 and V is TRBV3-1; the D call of TRBD2 rests on TCRdb alone, since no DNA is present to check it. The CDR3 is made up of 17 amino acids. Germline V gene lookup returns CDR1 LGHDT and CDR2 YNNKEL (reference sequence). CDR3 in amino acids: CASSPGLAGGTQETQYF.

The chain recombines TRBV20-1 with TRBJ1-6. The germline V gene encodes CDR1 DFQATT and CDR2 SNEGSKA (reference sequence). The CDR3 runs to 15 residues. This CDR3 is CSARLAAEYNSPLHF.

This chain connects TRBV4-3 to TRBJ2-2; TCRdb reports TRBD1, a call that lacks DNA to check it against. The CDR3 runs to 16 residues. Germline CDR1 reads LGHNA; CDR2 reads YSLEER. CDR3 region: CASSQDGGPYTGELFF.

The chain uses TRBV12-3 or TRBV12-4 and TRBJ2-2; no DNA is available, so the TRBD1 call from TCRdb remains unchecked. The CDR3 runs 15 residues. CDR3 loop: CASSFYGRNTGELFF.

The chain couples TRBV6-1 to TRBJ2-2; TCRdb outputs TRBD1, but without DNA this stays unchecked. Germline CDR1 MNHNS, CDR2 SASEGT. The CDR3 totals 15 residues. CDR3 loop: CASSRTTGNTGELFF.

The chain joins TRBV5-4 to TRBJ1-2; TCRdb outputs TRBD1, but without DNA this stays unchecked. Germline assignment: CDR1 SGHNT and CDR2 YYREEE (reference sequence). The CDR3 runs 17 residues. The CDR3 sequence is CASSQIPGYFVDYGYTF.

V usage is TRBV30 and J usage is TRBJ2-1. This CDR3 is 14 amino acids long. The V gene's germline CDR1 is GTSNPN and CDR2 SVGIG (reference sequence). The CDR3: CAVDRQGSYNEQFF.

The V call is TRBV7-6, the J call TRBJ2-5; as DNA is missing, the TRBD2 call by TCRdb cannot be tested. The CDR3 sequence is 17 residues long. Germline V gives CDR1 SGHVS, CDR2 FNYEAQ. Here the CDR3 reads CASTPLVGLAGQETQYF.

V usage is TRBV29-1 and J usage is TRBJ1-2; without DNA, the TCRdb call of TRBD1 cannot be checked. Per germline, CDR1 SQVTM and CDR2 ANQGSEA. The CDR3 covers 14 residues. CDR3 sequence: CSVPRRGPVYGYTF.

The rearrangement uses TRBV5-1 and TRBJ1-1. CDR3 length: 13 amino acids. Germline loops: CDR1 SGHRS, CDR2 YFSETQ. The chain's CDR3 is CASSSTANTEAFF.